The T cell receptor beta chain described here comes from a study of blood T cell repertoires in COVID-19. Study-wide context: Both acute and convalescent COVID-19 samples were obtained from the United States, Italy and Spain.

The data were produced by immunoSEQ multiplex PCR, yet TCRdb's version contains in-frame clones alone and is incomplete. The sample shows 50,000 to 60,000 clones, approximately 82% of them seen only once. The V and J ends lost 4 bases and 2 bases respectively, with 14 bases between them. The CDR3 has 15 amino acids. Germline-derived CDR1 and CDR2 are MNHEY and SVGEGT. Sequencing was carried out using peripheral blood. This clonotype originated in a human donor in a cohort sampled during active or convalescent COVID-19. The rearrangement uses TRBV6-2 or TRBV6-3 and TRBJ2-5; perhaps TRBD1 as D (6 bases). The CDR3, as DNA: TGTGCCAGCAGTTCCCGGGACACCGCGCAAGAGACCCAGTACTTC. It encodes CASSSRDTAQETQYF.